This T cell receptor (beta chain) was captured by sequencing in a study of T cell changes during pregnancy in multiple sclerosis. Measured with immunoSEQ multiplex PCR; TCRdb has only the in-frame clones, and not every one. Of about 36,000 clones in the sample, approximately 90% were seen once. The germline V gene has CDR1 SGHTA and CDR2 FQGNSA. The J segment lost 7 bases and the V segment lost 3 bases, leaving 13 bases of the junction unmatched. This CDR3 contains 17 residues. The input for sequencing was CD8+ T cells from peripheral blood mononuclear cells, taken in the third trimester of pregnancy. The sequence was obtained from a female donor with multiple sclerosis, enrolled in a pregnancy study. The chain recombines TRBV7-2 with TRBJ2-1; 9 bases are a match to TRBD1. Here the CDR3 reads CASSFRPGTGPRNEQFF. DNA of the CDR3: TGTGCCAGCAGCTTTCGACCCGGGACAGGGCCACGGAATGAGCAGTTCTTC. The whole variable domain, remainder taken from reference TRBV7-2 and TRBJ2-1, is GAGVSQSPSNKVTEKGKDVELRCDPISGHTALYWYRQSLGQGLEFLIYFQGNSAPDKSGLPSDRFSAERTGGSVSTLTIQRTQQEDSAVYLCASSFRPGTGPRNEQFFGPGTRLTVL.